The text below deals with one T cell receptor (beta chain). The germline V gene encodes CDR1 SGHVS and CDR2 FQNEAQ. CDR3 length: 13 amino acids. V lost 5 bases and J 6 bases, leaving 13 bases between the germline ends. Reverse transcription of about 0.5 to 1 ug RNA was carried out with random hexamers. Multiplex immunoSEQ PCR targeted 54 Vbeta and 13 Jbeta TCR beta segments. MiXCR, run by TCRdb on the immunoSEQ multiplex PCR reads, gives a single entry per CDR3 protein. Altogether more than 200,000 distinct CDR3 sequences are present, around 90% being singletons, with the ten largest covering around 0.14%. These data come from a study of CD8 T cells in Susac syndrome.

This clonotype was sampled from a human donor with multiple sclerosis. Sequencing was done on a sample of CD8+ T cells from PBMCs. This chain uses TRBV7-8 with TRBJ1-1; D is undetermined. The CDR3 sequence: CASSPGRGAEAFF. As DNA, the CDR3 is TGTGCCAGCAGCCCCGGGCGAGGCGCTGAAGCTTTCTTT.